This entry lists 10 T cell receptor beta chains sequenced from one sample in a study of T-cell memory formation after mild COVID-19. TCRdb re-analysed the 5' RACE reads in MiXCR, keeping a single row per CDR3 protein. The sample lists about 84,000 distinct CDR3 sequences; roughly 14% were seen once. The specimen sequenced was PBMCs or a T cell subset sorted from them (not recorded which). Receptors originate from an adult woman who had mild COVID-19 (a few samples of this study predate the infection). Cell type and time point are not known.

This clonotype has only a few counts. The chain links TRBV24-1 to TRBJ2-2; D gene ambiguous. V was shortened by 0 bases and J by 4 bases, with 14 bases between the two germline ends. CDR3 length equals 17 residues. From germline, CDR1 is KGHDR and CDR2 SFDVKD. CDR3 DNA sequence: TGTGCCACCAGTGATTTGTTGGCCCCCGGTAGCACCGGGGAGCTGTTTTTT. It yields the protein CATSDLLAPGSTGELFF.

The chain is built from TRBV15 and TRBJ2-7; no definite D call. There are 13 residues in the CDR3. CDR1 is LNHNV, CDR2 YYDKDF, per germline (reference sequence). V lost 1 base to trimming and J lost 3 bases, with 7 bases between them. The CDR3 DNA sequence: TGTGCCACCAGCAGAGCAACTTTCTACGAGCAGTACTTC. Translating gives CATSRATFYEQYF.

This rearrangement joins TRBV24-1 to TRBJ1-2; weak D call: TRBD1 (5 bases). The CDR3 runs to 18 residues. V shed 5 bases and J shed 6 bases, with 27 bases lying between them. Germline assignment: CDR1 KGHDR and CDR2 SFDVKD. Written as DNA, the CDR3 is TGTGCCACCAGTGCTACGTCCCTCACCGGGACCGACCGGGATGGCTACACCTTC. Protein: CATSATSLTGTDRDGYTF.

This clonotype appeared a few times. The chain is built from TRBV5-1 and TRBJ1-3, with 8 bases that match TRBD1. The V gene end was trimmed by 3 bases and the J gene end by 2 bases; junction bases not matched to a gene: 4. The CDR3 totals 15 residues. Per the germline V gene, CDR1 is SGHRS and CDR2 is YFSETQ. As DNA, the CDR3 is TGCGCCAGCAGCTCTGACAGGGGAGCTGGAAACACCATATATTTT. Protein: CASSSDRGAGNTIYF.

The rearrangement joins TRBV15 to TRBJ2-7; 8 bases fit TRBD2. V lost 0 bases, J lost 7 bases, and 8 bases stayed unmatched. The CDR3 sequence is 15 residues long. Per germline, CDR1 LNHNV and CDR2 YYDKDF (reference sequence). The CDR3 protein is CATSRDGAGGGEQYF. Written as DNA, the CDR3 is TGTGCCACCAGCAGAGATGGTGCGGGAGGAGGGGAGCAGTACTTC.

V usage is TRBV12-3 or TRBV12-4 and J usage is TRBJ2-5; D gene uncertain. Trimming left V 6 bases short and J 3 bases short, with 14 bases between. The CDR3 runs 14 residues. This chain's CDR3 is CASSPPKTEETQYF. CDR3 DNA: TGTGCCAGCAGCCCGCCTAAGACTGAAGAGACCCAGTACTTC.

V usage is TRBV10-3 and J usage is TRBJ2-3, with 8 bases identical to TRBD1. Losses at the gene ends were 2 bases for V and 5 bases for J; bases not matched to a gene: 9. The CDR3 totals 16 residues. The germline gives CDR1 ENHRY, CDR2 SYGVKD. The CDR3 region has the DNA TGTGCCATCAGTGAGCCCTCGGTCGACAGGGGAGATACGCAGTATTTT. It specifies CAISEPSVDRGDTQYF.

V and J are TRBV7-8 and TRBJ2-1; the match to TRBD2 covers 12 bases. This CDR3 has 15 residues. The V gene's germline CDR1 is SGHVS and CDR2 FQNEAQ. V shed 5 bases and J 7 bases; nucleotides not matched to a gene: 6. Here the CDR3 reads CASSALAGGANEQFF. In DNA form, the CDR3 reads TGTGCCAGCAGCGCACTAGCGGGAGGAGCAAATGAGCAGTTCTTC.

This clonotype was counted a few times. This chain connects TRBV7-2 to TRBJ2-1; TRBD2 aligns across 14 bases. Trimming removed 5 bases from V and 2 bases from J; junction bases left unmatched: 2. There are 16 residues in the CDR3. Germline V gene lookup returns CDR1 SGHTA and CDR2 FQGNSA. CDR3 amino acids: CASSMTSGGAYNEQFF. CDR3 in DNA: TGTGCCAGCAGCATGACTAGCGGGGGGGCCTACAATGAGCAGTTCTTC.

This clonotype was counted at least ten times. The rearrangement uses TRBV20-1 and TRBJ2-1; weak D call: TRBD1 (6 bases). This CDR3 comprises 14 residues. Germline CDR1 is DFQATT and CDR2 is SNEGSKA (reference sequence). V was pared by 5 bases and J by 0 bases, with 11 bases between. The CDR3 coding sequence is TGCAGTGCTCGGACAGCCTTCTCCTACAATGAGCAGTTCTTC. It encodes CSARTAFSYNEQFF.